This TCR beta chain comes out of a study of T cells in Graves' hyperthyroidism and ophthalmopathy (dated by TCRdb to about 2019). Turning to the overall study: To identify TCR V-J signatures that set the groups apart, the researchers used a discovery cohort of 100 or so patients, made up of 40 to 45 with Graves' ophthalmopathy and about 55 with stable Graves' hyperthyroidism. An independent validation cohort of about 19 hyperthyroidism patients and approximately 15 patients who later progressed to ophthalmopathy tested prospective prediction of ophthalmopathy. The approximately 90 discovery patients were randomly split 7:3 into training and test sets. The study also compared thyroid tissue and blood T-cell repertoires from several Graves' hyperthyroidism patients. After sampling, hyperthyroidism patients received methimazole starting at 30 mg daily, and ophthalmopathy patients received high-dose intravenous methylprednisolone. TCR Vbeta CDR3 sequencing of 130 to 150 peripheral blood samples (around 45 ophthalmopathy, 75 hyperthyroidism and 17 progressor patients) is reported in the paper.

The TCR beta CDR3 regions were amplified from RNA transcripts. For the first round of RT-PCR on the TCR CDR3, the HTBI primer set was used together with the Qiagen OneStep RT-PCR kit. A second multiplex PCR round built the libraries, followed by size selection and purification. The libraries were sequenced on an Illumina HiSeq2000 using paired-end 100 bp reads. Turning to the authors' computational methods: SOAPnuke was used to process the raw data, removing reads that contained adapters or uncalled bases, had a mean Phred below 15, or lacked an exact match to the constant primer or identifier. COPE v1.2.5 was used to merge high-quality paired reads, and clonotypes were defined as unique nucleotide sequences. MiTCR v1.1 was used to align the clonotypes against IMGT TRBV, TRBD and TRBJ reference segments. Analysis was restricted to V-J combinations with a frequency above 0.0001, which covered about 99% of repertoires. The TCS score was defined as the ratio of F50 (clonal expansion) to E x V (chaos), calculated using BLOSUM62-based TCRdist between CDR3 peptides within each V-J. Welch's t-statistics and random forest reduced just over 500 V-J features to roughly 13, which were used in a naive Bayes classifier (R e1071). The similarity between thyroid and blood repertoires was quantified using the Morisita-Horn index. TCRdb cleaned the public reads at Q25 with fastp, built clones with MiXCR and kept in-frame beta chains. Each record represents a unique CDR3 protein, reported with the most common genes and DNA among its rows. The V and J calls follow TCRdb's processing rather than the paper's. This sample holds about 500,000 distinct CDR3 sequences; around 43% were observed only once. 35% to 50% of the sample is in the top ten clones.

About this clonotype: Its antigen target is currently unknown. No base-level quality is on record; no much larger clone is a single base apart.

Overall results and qualifications from the work: In validation, the model predicted progression to ophthalmopathy with 65% to 71% sensitivity and roughly 72% specificity, a median of 6.5 months before onset. No statistical method was used to set the sample size in advance, and investigators knew the group allocation. In cross-validation, a model built on a 13 V-J signature told ophthalmopathy apart from stable hyperthyroidism with about 90% sensitivity and around 84% specificity, and in testing the same model reached 80%/75%. Most expanded thyroid clonotypes (frequency above 0.001) were also detected in blood, suggesting blood repertoires may reflect thyroid immune responses.

From the cysteine through the phenylalanine, the CDR3 covers 12 amino acids. Only the CDR3 DNA stays, 36 bases, in frame from base 1. Deletion took 9 bases off V and 9 bases off J, with a span of 17 bases between the germline ends. CDR1 and CDR2 (SNHLY, FYNNEI) derive from the germline V gene. Exclusion was applied to patients with uncontrolled infections, other autoimmune diseases, pregnancy or lactation. Diagnoses were based on clinical symptoms, serum thyroxine and TRAb, thyroid ultrasound and orbital computed tomography. Total RNA was extracted with Trizol reagent, and quality was checked on an Agilent 2100 Bioanalyzer.

The rearranged chain carries TRBV2 and TRBJ1-2; TRBD1 is perhaps the D gene, given 5 matching bases. The sequenced material came from peripheral blood or thyroid tissue (not recorded which). The TCR originated in an adult woman with Graves' disease, either hyperthyroidism or ophthalmopathy (not recorded which). The CDR3 in this case is CARGTPYRSYTF. The DNA reads as follows: TGTGCCAGAGGGACTCCATATAGGAGCTACACCTTC.